These 14 T cell receptor beta chains came from one sample sequenced in a study of OX40 agonist ivuxolimab in advanced cancers. Libraries were prepared by immunoSEQ multiplex PCR; TCRdb keeps only in-frame clonotypes and omits some of them. The repertoire holds about 19,000 clones, 75% to 90% seen once, with roughly 14% in the top ten. This sample comprised CD4+ or CD8+ T cells sorted from blood, obtained in a trial of the OX40 agonist ivuxolimab. The receptors were sampled from an adult with an advanced solid tumor such as melanoma, head and neck, liver or kidney cancer.

The V call is TRBV27, the J call TRBJ2-7; weak D call: TRBD2 (5 bases). The germline V and J ends were trimmed by 4 bases and 5 bases, with 15 bases remaining between them. Germline V CDR1 and CDR2: MNHEY, SMNVEV (reference sequence). The CDR3 contains 14 residues. CDR3 loop: CASSSEGLKNEQYF. The CDR3 DNA reads TGTGCCAGCAGTTCCGAGGGCCTCAAGAACGAGCAGTACTTC.

The chain is built from TRBV13 and TRBJ2-3; 10 nucleotides agree with TRBD1. This CDR3 spans 15 amino acids. J lost 6 bases, V lost 5 bases, and 8 bases had no gene match. CDR1 and CDR2 from the germline V gene are PRHDT and FYEKMQ (reference sequence). Written as DNA, the CDR3 is TGTGCCAGCAGCGAGGGACAGGGGATCATGGATACGCAGTATTTT. Translating it yields CASSEGQGIMDTQYF.

The chain has TRBV14 and TRBJ2-2; D remains unclear. The germline V gene encodes CDR1 SGHDN and CDR2 FVKESK. The CDR3 has 13 residues. Trimming shortened V by 0 bases and J by 6 bases, and 5 bases separated the two germline ends. Here the CDR3 DNA reads TGTGCCAGCAGCCAAGACAGTTCCGGGGAGCTGTTTTTT. Translation gives CASSQDSSGELFF.

The count of this clone is one. The chain employs TRBV4-1 and TRBJ2-1; the match to TRBD2 covers 9 bases. V was pared by 4 bases and J by 2 bases, with 3 bases of the junction left unmatched. CDR1 is MGHRA and CDR2 is YSYEKL in the germline V gene. This CDR3 region has 15 residues. CDR3 sequence (DNA): TGCGCCAGCAGCCTGAGCGGGGGGACCTACAATGAGCAGTTCTTC. Amino acid sequence: CASSLSGGTYNEQFF.

The V and J genes are TRBV7-6 and TRBJ1-2; D ambiguous. CDR1 is SGHVS and CDR2 is FNYEAQ in the germline V gene. Trimming removed 3 bases at V and 5 bases at J, with 13 bases between. This CDR3 region has 14 residues. CDR3: CASSLGKGPYGYTF. CDR3 coding DNA: TGTGCCAGCAGCTTGGGAAAAGGGCCGTATGGCTACACCTTC.

V gene TRBV5-6 combines with J gene TRBJ2-3; a weak D match, TRBD1 (5 bases). This CDR3 spans 14 amino acids. Trimming left V 4 bases short and J 6 bases short, with 15 bases between. Germline lookup yields CDR1 SGHDT and CDR2 YYEEEE. CDR3 DNA sequence: TGTGCCAGCAGCGGGCAGGGTTTTAGGGATACGCAGTATTTT. It specifies CASSGQGFRDTQYF.

The chain's CDR3 is CASGLVPGMGTEAFF. The CDR3 DNA reads as TGTGCTAGTGGTTTGGTTCCGGGGATGGGCACTGAAGCTTTCTTT. The chain employs TRBV12-5 and TRBJ1-1, with unresolved D. Per the germline V gene, CDR1 is LGHNT and CDR2 is FRNRAP. Deletions cut 0 bases from V and 4 bases from J, with 12 bases between. CDR3 size: 15 residues.

For the CDR3, the DNA is TGTGCCAGCAGTTACGTACTGGGGGGCTCCTACGAGCAGTACTTC. Translation: CASSYVLGGSYEQYF. This chain links TRBV27 with TRBJ2-7; tentative D call: TRBD2 (6 bases). Per germline, CDR1 MNHEY and CDR2 SMNVEV (reference sequence). V gave up 4 bases and J gave up 0 bases, with 13 bases separating them. This CDR3 has 15 amino acids.

The chain employs TRBV7-9 and TRBJ1-1; 9 nucleotides align to TRBD1. Germline V gene data show CDR1 as SEHNR and CDR2 as FQNEAQ (reference sequence). Unmatched junction bases numbered 10, after V lost 7 bases and J lost 1 base. The CDR3 contains 16 residues. The CDR3 DNA is TGTGCCAGCATCCTGGGACAGGGTGTGAGGAACACTGAAGCTTTCTTT. This encodes CASILGQGVRNTEAFF.

The genes are TRBV11-1 and TRBJ2-2, with D possibly matching TRBD1 (6 bases). Germline CDR1 and CDR2: SGHAT and FQDESV (reference sequence). This CDR3 has 15 amino acids. The V gene lost 4 bases and the J gene lost 1 base, with 10 bases spanning the gap. The CDR3 DNA reads TGTGCCAGCAGCTCCACAGGGCTGAACACCGGGGAGCTGTTTTTT. Protein sequence: CASSSTGLNTGELFF. Based on the CDR3 plus reference TRBV11-1 and TRBJ2-2, the full variable domain is EAEVAQSPRYKITEKSQAVAFWCDPISGHATLYWYRQILGQGPELLVQFQDESVVDDSQLPKDRFSAERLKGVDSTLKIQPAELGDSAMYLCASSSTGLNTGELFFGEGSRLTVL.

V and J are TRBV6-1 and TRBJ1-2, with a possible D match to TRBD1 (5 bases). This CDR3 spans 15 amino acids. The ends were cut back, 8 bases at V and 6 bases at J, with 22 bases in the middle. CDR1 is MNHNS and CDR2 is SASEGT in the germline V gene. CDR3 protein: CASSEVGPGVDGYTF. Written as DNA, the CDR3 is TGTGCCAGCTCCGAAGTCGGGCCGGGGGTTGATGGCTACACCTTC.

Concerning this clone: This CDR3 is also generated by other DNA sequences in the sample. The chain links TRBV5-1 to TRBJ2-7, with D possibly matching TRBD2 (6 bases). CDR3 length: 15 residues. The V end lost 4 bases, the J end lost 2 bases, and 16 bases lay between the germline ends. Germline V lookup: CDR1 SGHRS, CDR2 YFSETQ. The CDR3 spells CASSPHPEGPYEQYF. The CDR3 nucleotides are TGCGCCAGCAGCCCTCACCCGGAGGGTCCCTACGAGCAGTACTTC.

The chain joins TRBV6-6 to TRBJ2-7; 10 bases match TRBD2. Losses at the gene ends were 2 bases for V and 6 bases for J; bases not matched to a gene: 4. Germline V gene data show CDR1 as MNHNY and CDR2 as SVGAGI (reference sequence). The CDR3 is 14 residues long. CDR3 in amino acids: CASSYMASGGEQYF. CDR3 DNA sequence: TGTGCCAGCAGTTACATGGCTAGCGGGGGCGAGCAGTACTTC.

V usage is TRBV10-3 and J usage is TRBJ2-1; no firm D call. The V gene's germline CDR1 is ENHRY and CDR2 SYGVKD. Trimming pared 6 bases from V and 6 bases from J, leaving 9 bases between. The CDR3 spans 12 residues. The CDR3 region is CAIRRLGNEQFF. CDR3 sequence (DNA): TGTGCCATCAGACGTTTGGGCAATGAGCAGTTCTTC.